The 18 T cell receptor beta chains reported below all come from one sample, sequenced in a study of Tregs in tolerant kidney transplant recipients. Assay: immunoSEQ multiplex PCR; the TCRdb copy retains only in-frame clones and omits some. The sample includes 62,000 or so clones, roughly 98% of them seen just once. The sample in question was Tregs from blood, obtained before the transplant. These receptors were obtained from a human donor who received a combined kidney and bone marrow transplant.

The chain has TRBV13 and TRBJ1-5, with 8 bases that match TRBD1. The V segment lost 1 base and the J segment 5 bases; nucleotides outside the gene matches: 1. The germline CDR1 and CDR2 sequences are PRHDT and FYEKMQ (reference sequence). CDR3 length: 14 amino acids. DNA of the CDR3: TGTGCCAGCAGCTTAGCAGGGGGCGATCAGCCCCAGCATTTT. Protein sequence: CASSLAGGDQPQHF.

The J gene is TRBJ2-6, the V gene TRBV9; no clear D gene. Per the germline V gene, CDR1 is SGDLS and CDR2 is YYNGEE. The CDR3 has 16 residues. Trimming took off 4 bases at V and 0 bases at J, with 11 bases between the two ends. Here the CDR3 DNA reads TGTGCCAGCAGCCCCCGTCTGAGCTCTGGGGCCAACGTCCTGACTTTC. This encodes CASSPRLSSGANVLTF.

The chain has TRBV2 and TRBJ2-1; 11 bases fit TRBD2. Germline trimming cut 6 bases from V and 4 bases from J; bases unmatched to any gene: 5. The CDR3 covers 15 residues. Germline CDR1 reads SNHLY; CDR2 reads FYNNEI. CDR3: CASRILAGVYNEQFF. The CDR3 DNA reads TGTGCCAGCAGGATACTAGCGGGGGTTTACAATGAGCAGTTCTTC.

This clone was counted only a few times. The CDR3: CASSPDTYATNEKLFF. The CDR3 bases are TGTGCCAGCAGCCCGGACACGTATGCAACTAATGAAAAACTGTTTTTT. J is TRBJ1-4 and V is TRBV5-5; a weak D match, TRBD1 (5 bases). Trimming took off 4 bases at V and 0 bases at J, with 13 bases between the two ends. The CDR3 totals 16 residues. The germline V gene has CDR1 SGHKS and CDR2 YYEKEE (reference sequence).

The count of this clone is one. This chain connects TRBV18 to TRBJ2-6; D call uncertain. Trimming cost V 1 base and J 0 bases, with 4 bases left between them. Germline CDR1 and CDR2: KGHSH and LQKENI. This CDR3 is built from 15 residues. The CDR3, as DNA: TGTGCCAGCTCACCACGGAGCTCTGGGGCCAACGTCCTGACTTTC. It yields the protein CASSPRSSGANVLTF.

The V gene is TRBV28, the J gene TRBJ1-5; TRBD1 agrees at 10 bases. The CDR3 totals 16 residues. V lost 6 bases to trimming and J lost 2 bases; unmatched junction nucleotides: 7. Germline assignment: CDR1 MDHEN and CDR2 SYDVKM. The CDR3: CASRRQGAGGNQPQHF. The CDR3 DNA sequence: TGTGCCAGCAGAAGACAGGGGGCGGGTGGCAATCAGCCCCAGCATTTT.

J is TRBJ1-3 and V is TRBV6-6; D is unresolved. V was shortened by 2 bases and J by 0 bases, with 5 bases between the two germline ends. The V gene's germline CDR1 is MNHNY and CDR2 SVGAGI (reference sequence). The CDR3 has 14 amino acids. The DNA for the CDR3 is TGTGCCAGCAGTTACCAACTCTCTGGAAACACCATATATTTT. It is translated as CASSYQLSGNTIYF.

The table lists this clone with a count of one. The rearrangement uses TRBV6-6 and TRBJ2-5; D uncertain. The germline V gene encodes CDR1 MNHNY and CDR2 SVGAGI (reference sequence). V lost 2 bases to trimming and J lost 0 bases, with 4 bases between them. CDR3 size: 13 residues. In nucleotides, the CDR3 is TGTGCCAGCAGTTACCAAAACCAAGAGACCCAGTACTTC. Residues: CASSYQNQETQYF.

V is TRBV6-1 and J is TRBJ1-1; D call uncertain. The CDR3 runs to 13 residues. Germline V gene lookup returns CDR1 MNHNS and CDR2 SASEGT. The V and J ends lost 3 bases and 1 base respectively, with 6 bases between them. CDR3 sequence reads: CASSDPWNTEAFF. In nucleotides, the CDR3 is TGTGCCAGCAGTGACCCCTGGAACACTGAAGCTTTCTTT.

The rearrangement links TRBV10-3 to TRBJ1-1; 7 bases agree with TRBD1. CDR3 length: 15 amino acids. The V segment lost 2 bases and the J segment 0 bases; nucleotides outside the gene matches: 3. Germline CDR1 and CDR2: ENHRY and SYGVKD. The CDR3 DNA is TGTGCCATCAGTGAGATGGGACAGCTGAACACTGAAGCTTTCTTT. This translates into CAISEMGQLNTEAFF.

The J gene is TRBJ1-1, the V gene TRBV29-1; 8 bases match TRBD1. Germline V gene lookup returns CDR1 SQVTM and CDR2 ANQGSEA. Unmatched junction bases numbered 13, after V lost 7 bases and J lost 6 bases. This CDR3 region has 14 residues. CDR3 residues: CSATTGAWAAEAFF. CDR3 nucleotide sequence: TGCAGCGCCACGACAGGGGCCTGGGCGGCTGAAGCTTTCTTT.

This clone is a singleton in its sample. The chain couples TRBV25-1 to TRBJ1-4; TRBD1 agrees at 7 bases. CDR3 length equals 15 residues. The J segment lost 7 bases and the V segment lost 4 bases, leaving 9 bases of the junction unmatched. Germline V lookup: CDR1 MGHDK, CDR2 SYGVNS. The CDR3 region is CASSGVGRGSEKLFF. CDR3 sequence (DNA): TGTGCCAGCAGTGGGGTGGGCAGGGGGAGTGAAAAACTGTTTTTT.

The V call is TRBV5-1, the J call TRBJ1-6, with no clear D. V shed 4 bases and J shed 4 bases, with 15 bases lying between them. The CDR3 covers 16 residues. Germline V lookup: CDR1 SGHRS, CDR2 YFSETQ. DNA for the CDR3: TGCGCCAGCAGCATGCGCTCGAGTAGATATAATTCACCCCTCCACTTT. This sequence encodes CASSMRSSRYNSPLHF.

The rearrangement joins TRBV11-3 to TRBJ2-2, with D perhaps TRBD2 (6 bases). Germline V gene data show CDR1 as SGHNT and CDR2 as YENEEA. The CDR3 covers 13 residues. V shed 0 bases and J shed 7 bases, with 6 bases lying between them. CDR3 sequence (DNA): TGTGCCAGCAGCTTAGAGGAGGGCGGGGAGCTGTTTTTT. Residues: CASSLEEGGELFF.

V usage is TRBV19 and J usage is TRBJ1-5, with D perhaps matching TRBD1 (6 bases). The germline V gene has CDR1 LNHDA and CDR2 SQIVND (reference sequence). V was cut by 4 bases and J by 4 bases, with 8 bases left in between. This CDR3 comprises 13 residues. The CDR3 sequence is CASSNDRNQPQHF. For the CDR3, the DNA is TGTGCCAGTAGTAACGACAGGAATCAGCCCCAGCATTTT.

CDR3 region: CASSKRSTGEGEKLFF. The DNA of the CDR3 is TGTGCCAGCAGCAAACGGTCGACAGGGGAGGGTGAAAAACTGTTTTTT. The V and J genes are TRBV21-1 and TRBJ1-4; TRBD1, the D gene given by the table, was not confirmed from the DNA. TRBV21-1 is tagged as a pseudogene. This CDR3 spans 16 amino acids.

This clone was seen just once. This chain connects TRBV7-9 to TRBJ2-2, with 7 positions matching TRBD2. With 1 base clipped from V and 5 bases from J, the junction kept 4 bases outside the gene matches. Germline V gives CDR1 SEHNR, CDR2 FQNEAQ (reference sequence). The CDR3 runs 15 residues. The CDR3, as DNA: TGTGCCAGCAGCTTAGGTCTAGCGGAAACCGGGGAGCTGTTTTTT. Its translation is CASSLGLAETGELFF. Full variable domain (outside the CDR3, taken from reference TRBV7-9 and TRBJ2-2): DTGVSQNPRHKITKRGQNVTFRCDPISEHNRLYWYRQTLGQGPEFLTYFQNEAQLEKSRLLSDRFSAERPKGSFSTLEIQRTEQGDSAMYLCASSLGLAETGELFFGEGSRLTVL.

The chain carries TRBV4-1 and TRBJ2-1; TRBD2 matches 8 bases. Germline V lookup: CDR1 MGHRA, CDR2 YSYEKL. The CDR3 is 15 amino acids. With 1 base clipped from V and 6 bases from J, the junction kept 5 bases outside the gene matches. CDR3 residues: CASSQGTSRPNEQFF. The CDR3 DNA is TGCGCCAGCAGCCAAGGGACTAGCCGGCCCAATGAGCAGTTCTTC.